Each of the 22 T cell receptor beta chains below was sequenced from the same sample in a study of shared clonotypes between healthy human individuals (dated by TCRdb to about 2020). Libraries were prepared through the immunoSEQ multiplex PCR assay. What TCRdb holds here is the immuneACCESS table cut down to in-frame rearrangements. Part of the clones is not present; checked against another copy, under half of the missing clones reflect an unresolved V gene, and the others are unexplained. Present in this sample are about 980,000 clones, 76% of which were seen just once. In total, the top ten clones hold over 1.3% of the sample. The sequencing input was memory CD4+ T cells sorted from blood. According to the study, the label for this sample's cell subset or site signals: CD45RA-negative fraction. The source is a man aged 18 to 29 in good health.

The J gene is TRBJ1-5, the V gene TRBV7-2; tentative D call: TRBD1 (6 bases). The CDR3 spans 17 residues. V was clipped by 2 bases and J by 0 bases, with 14 bases between them. Germline values: CDR1 SGHTA, CDR2 FQGNSA. For the CDR3, the DNA is TGTGCCAGCAGCTTATATGGACAGCTCTTTAGCAATCAGCCCCAGCATTTT. Its protein product is CASSLYGQLFSNQPQHF.

This chain uses TRBV10-3 with TRBJ1-1; D remains ambiguous. Germline CDR1 reads ENHRY; CDR2 reads SYGVKD. This CDR3 region has 12 residues. Trimming removed 3 bases from V and 6 bases from J, with 8 bases in between. The CDR3 nucleotides are TGTGCCATCAGTGATATTAGTTCTGAAGCTTTCTTT. Residues: CAISDISSEAFF.

The chain is built from TRBV6-1 and TRBJ1-4; maybe TRBD1 (6 bases). Trimming stripped 2 bases from V and 0 bases from J, with 16 bases between. This CDR3 is built from 18 residues. Germline V gives CDR1 MNHNS, CDR2 SASEGT. As DNA, the CDR3 is TGTGCCAGCAGTGAACCCTTTAACAGGGTTGCAACTAATGAAAAACTGTTTTTT. Translated, it gives CASSEPFNRVATNEKLFF.

The V call is TRBV4-3, the J call TRBJ2-7, with D hard to call. V dropped 3 bases and J dropped 3 bases, with 15 bases sitting between them. The CDR3 is 15 amino acids. Germline CDR1 reads LGHNA; CDR2 reads YSLEER. For the CDR3, the DNA is TGCGCCAGCAGCCAGGCTGCACTGACCAGCTACGAGCAGTACTTC. This translates into CASSQAALTSYEQYF.

The V and J genes are TRBV19 and TRBJ2-6, with 8 bases identical to TRBD1. Germline-derived CDR1 and CDR2 are LNHDA and SQIVND (reference sequence). CDR3 size: 19 residues. V dropped 1 base and J dropped 0; count of bases not matched to a gene: 8. The CDR3, as DNA: TGTGCCAGTAGTATAGCGGCAGGGGGCACACGCTCTGGGGCCAACGTCCTGACTTTC. Encoded protein: CASSIAAGGTRSGANVLTF. The full variable domain, its missing parts supplied by reference TRBV19 and TRBJ2-6, is DGGITQSPKYLFRKEGQNVTLSCEQNLNHDAMYWYRQDPGQGLRLIYYSQIVNDFQKGDIAEGYSVSREKKESFPLTVTSAQKNPTAFYLCASSIAAGGTRSGANVLTFGAGSRLTVL.

This sequence joins TRBV5-1 and TRBJ1-2; D remains unclear. Germline assignment: CDR1 SGHRS and CDR2 YFSETQ. The CDR3 totals 12 residues. Trimming took off 0 bases at V and 7 bases at J, with 7 bases between the two ends. The CDR3 sequence is CASSLEAGGYTF. CDR3 nucleotide sequence: TGCGCCAGCAGCTTGGAGGCGGGTGGCTACACCTTC.

The V gene is TRBV2, the J gene TRBJ2-2; 14 positions agree with TRBD2. The CDR3 extends over 16 amino acids. CDR1 is SNHLY, CDR2 FYNNEI, per germline. The ends lost 10 bases at V and 13 bases at J; junction bases unmatched: 17. The CDR3 DNA follows: TGTGCCACCGGACTAGCGGGGGGCACTGCCTCGATAAGGCTGTTTTTT. This gives the protein CATGLAGGTASIRLFF.

The chain links TRBV5-4 to TRBJ1-2, with 8 bases matching TRBD1. The CDR3 is 15 residues long. Germline V gene sequence: CDR1 SGHNT, CDR2 YYREEE (reference sequence). V dropped 0 bases and J dropped 4; count of bases not matched to a gene: 5. CDR3 in DNA: TGTGCCAGCAGCTTGGGGACAGGGAATGGCTATGGCTACACCTTC. This sequence encodes CASSLGTGNGYGYTF.

V and J are TRBV7-6 and TRBJ2-3; D unclear. V lost 3 bases and J lost 6, with 7 bases in between. Germline CDR1 reads SGHVS; CDR2 reads FNYEAQ. The CDR3 spans 12 residues. This chain's CDR3 is CASSFSMDTQYF. The CDR3, as DNA: TGTGCCAGCAGCTTCTCGATGGATACGCAGTATTTT.

The CDR3 sequence is CASSFIDDAEDYTF. CDR3 nucleotides: TGTGCCAGCAGTTTTATTGACGACGCAGAAGACTACACCTTC. The rearrangement joins TRBV28 to TRBJ1-2; D is ambiguous. This CDR3 has 14 amino acids. Germline V gene lookup returns CDR1 MDHEN and CDR2 SYDVKM. The V end was cut by 3 bases, the J end by 10 bases, with 18 bases between.

J is TRBJ2-3 and V is TRBV15; TRBD1 aligns across 7 bases. The CDR3 consists of 16 residues. Losses at the gene ends were 1 base for V and 0 bases for J; bases not matched to a gene: 4. Germline CDR1 is LNHNV and CDR2 is YYDKDF (reference sequence). This CDR3 is CATSRVGQPSTDTQYF. In nucleotides, the CDR3 is TGTGCCACCAGCAGAGTGGGACAGCCTAGCACAGATACGCAGTATTTT.

The V gene is TRBV5-1, the J gene TRBJ1-4, with a possible D match to TRBD1 (5 bases). The CDR3 loop spans 17 amino acids. Per the germline V gene, CDR1 is SGHRS and CDR2 is YFSETQ. V shed 4 bases and J shed 0 bases, with 16 bases lying between them. The CDR3: CASSPGRGGTTNEKLFF. For the CDR3, the DNA is TGCGCCAGCAGCCCAGGGAGGGGTGGGACAACTAATGAAAAACTGTTTTTT.

The table lists this clone with a few counts. The genes are TRBV4-1 and TRBJ2-1, with 9 bases lining up with TRBD2. This CDR3 has 16 residues. J gave up 10 bases and V 0 bases, and 10 bases lay outside the gene matches. CDR1 and CDR2 (germline): MGHRA, YSYEKL. The CDR3 protein is CASSQEILAGSREQFF. DNA for the CDR3: TGCGCCAGCAGCCAAGAGATACTAGCGGGTTCCAGGGAGCAGTTCTTC.

The chain couples TRBV25-1 to TRBJ2-3; the D gene is possibly TRBD2 (6 bases). Trimming stripped 11 bases from V and 6 bases from J, with 18 bases between. Germline assignment: CDR1 MGHDK and CDR2 SYGVNS. The CDR3 is 13 residues long. The CDR3, as DNA: TGTGCCTACCGGGGGATCCCCCTGGATACGCAGTATTTT. Its protein product is CAYRGIPLDTQYF.

This chain connects TRBV12-5 to TRBJ1-6; D not certain. From germline, CDR1 is LGHNT and CDR2 FRNRAP. The CDR3 has 18 residues. The V end was cut by 1 base, the J end by 0 bases, with 13 bases between. For the CDR3, the DNA is TGTGCTAGTGGTTTGGCTCCAGGACCGAGCTCCTATAATTCACCCCTCCACTTT. Translating it yields CASGLAPGPSSYNSPLHF.

The chain employs TRBV2 and TRBJ1-5; D perhaps matches TRBD1 (5 bases). V was cut by 2 bases and J by 3 bases, with 11 bases left in between. Per germline, CDR1 SNHLY and CDR2 FYNNEI. The CDR3 is made up of 15 amino acids. The CDR3 spells CASSERSGFNQPQHF. DNA for the CDR3: TGTGCCAGCAGTGAAAGATCAGGGTTCAATCAGCCCCAGCATTTT.

This clone was counted once. The V call is TRBV11-3, the J call TRBJ2-7, with D unclear. This CDR3 contains 17 residues. Trimming left V 4 bases short and J 3 bases short, with 22 bases between. Per the germline V gene, CDR1 is SGHNT and CDR2 is YENEEA. The CDR3 spells CASSSWTSMPIHYEQYF. The CDR3 DNA sequence: TGTGCCAGCAGCTCTTGGACCTCTATGCCTATCCACTACGAGCAGTACTTC.

The chain employs TRBV5-1 and TRBJ2-2; 9 bases are a match to TRBD1. V lost 2 bases to trimming and J lost 6 bases; unmatched junction nucleotides: 2. The CDR3 consists of 14 residues. CDR1 and CDR2 from the germline V gene are SGHRS and YFSETQ. The CDR3, as DNA: TGCGCCAGCAGCTTAAGGACAGGGGCCGGGGAGCTGTTTTTT. It is translated as CASSLRTGAGELFF.

Written as DNA, the CDR3 is TGTGCCAGCAGCCACGGGGACAGGAGGGAGACCCAGTACTTC. Its translation: CASSHGDRRETQYF. The J gene is TRBJ2-5, the V gene TRBV7-2; 8 nucleotides align to TRBD1. The germline V gene has CDR1 SGHTA and CDR2 FQGNSA. The CDR3 spans 14 residues. The trim removed 5 bases at V and 5 bases at J, leaving 7 bases unmatched.

The chain has TRBV5-1 and TRBJ1-4, with 8 nucleotides matching TRBD1. V was clipped by 3 bases and J by 0 bases; unmatched bases: 7. Per germline, CDR1 SGHRS and CDR2 YFSETQ. The CDR3 covers 17 residues. CDR3 nucleotides: TGCGCCAGCAGCTCCCTCGACAGGGGAACAACTAATGAAAAACTGTTTTTT. This sequence encodes CASSSLDRGTTNEKLFF.

The chain is built from TRBV20-1 and TRBJ1-2; no reliable D call. Germline CDR1 and CDR2: DFQATT and SNEGSKA (reference sequence). V lost 0 bases, J lost 6 bases, and 5 bases lay in between. The CDR3 runs to 11 residues. The CDR3 region is CSARDPNGYTF. The CDR3 DNA reads as TGCAGTGCTAGAGATCCGAATGGCTACACCTTC.

V is TRBV5-1 and J is TRBJ1-2; D unresolved. V was pared by 2 bases and J by 5 bases, with 13 bases between. This CDR3 spans 14 amino acids. Germline V CDR1 and CDR2: SGHRS, YFSETQ. CDR3: CASSLSDPRYGYTF. The CDR3 DNA sequence: TGCGCCAGCAGCTTATCGGACCCCCGGTATGGCTACACCTTC.